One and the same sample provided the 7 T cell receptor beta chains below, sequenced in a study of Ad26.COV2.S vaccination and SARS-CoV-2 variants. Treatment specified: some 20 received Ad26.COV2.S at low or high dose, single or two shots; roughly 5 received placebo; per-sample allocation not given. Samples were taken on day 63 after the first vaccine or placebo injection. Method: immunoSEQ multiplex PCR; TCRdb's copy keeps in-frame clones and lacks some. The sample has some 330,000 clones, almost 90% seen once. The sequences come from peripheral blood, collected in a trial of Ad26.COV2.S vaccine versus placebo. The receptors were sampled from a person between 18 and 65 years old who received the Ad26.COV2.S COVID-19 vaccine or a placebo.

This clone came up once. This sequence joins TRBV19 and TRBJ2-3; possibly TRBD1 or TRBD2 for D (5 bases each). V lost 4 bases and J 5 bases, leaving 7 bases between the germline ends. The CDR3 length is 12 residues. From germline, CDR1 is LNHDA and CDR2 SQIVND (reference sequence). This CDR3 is CASSKRGDTQYF. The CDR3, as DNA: TGTGCCAGTAGTAAGAGGGGAGATACGCAGTATTTT. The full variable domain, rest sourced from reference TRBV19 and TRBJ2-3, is DGGITQSPKYLFRKEGQNVTLSCEQNLNHDAMYWYRQDPGQGLRLIYYSQIVNDFQKGDIAEGYSVSREKKESFPLTVTSAQKNPTAFYLCASSKRGDTQYFGPGTRLTVL.

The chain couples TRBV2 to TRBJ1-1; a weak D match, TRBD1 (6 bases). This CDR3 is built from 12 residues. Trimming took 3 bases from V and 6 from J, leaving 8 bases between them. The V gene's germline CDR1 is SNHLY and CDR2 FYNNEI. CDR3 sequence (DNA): TGTGCCAGCAGTGATTGGGGGCCTGAAGCTTTCTTT. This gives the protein CASSDWGPEAFF.

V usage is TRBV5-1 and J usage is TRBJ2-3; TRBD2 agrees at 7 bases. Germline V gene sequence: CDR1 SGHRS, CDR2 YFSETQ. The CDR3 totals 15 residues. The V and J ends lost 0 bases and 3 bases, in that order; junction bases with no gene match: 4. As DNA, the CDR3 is TGCGCCAGCAGCTTGGTGGGCGGGAGTACAGATACGCAGTATTTT. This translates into CASSLVGGSTDTQYF.

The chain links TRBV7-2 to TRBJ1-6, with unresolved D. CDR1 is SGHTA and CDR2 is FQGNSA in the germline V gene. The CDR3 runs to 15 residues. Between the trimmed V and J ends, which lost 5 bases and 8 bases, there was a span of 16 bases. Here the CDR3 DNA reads TGTGCCAGCAGCCTTCAATTCGGACGGGATTCACCCCTCCACTTT. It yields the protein CASSLQFGRDSPLHF.

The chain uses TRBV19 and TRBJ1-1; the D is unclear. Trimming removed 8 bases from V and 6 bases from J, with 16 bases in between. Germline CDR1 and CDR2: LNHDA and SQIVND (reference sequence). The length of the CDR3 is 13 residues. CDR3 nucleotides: TGTGCCAGTCAAAATGGGCTGGTGGCTGAAGCTTTCTTT. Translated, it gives CASQNGLVAEAFF.

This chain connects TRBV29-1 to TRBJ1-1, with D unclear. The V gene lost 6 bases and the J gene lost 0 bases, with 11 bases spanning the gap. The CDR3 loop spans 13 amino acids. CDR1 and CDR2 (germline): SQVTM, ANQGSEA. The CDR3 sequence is CSVRQVLNTEAFF. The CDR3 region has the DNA TGCAGCGTCAGACAAGTGTTGAACACTGAAGCTTTCTTT.

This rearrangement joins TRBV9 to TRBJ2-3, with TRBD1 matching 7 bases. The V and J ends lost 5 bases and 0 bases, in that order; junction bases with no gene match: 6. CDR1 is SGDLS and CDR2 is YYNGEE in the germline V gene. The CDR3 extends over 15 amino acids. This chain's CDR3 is CASRGGRESTDTQYF. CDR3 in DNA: TGTGCCAGCAGAGGGGGCCGGGAAAGCACAGATACGCAGTATTTT.